This TCR beta chain was sequenced during a study of blood T cells in healthy people across ages. Study-wide context: Capturing about one barcoded beta molecule per two T cells was achieved by template switching. Findings of the study overall: More naive CD4+ cells and higher diversity marked long-lived donors relative to aged donors.

Roughly 10 milliliters of peripheral blood were drawn from each donor. It was with a sample-barcoded 5' primer and a J-beta primer mix that a second PCR of roughly 7 to 11 cycles was run. Template switching added a 12-random-nucleotide identifier to every cDNA molecule. MiXCR was run by TCRdb on the 5' RACE reads, yielding one entry per CDR3 protein. This table holds 1.5 million to 2 million distinct CDR3 sequences, roughly 43% found once. About this clonotype itself: What it binds is unknown.

V trimming: 7 bases; J trimming: 0 bases; junction bases outside the gene matches: 8. CDR3 length: 17 residues. Germline assignment: CDR1 SGHTA and CDR2 FQGTGA. Material: blood. The receptor was derived from a human donor in good health. This chain joins TRBV7-3 and TRBJ2-6, with TRBD1 identical over 8 bases. The CDR3 here is CASTPQGVSSGANVLTF. The DNA of the CDR3 is TGTGCCAGCACCCCACAGGGGGTCAGCTCTGGGGCCAACGTCCTGACTTTC.